The 21 T cell receptor beta chains below come from one sample, sequenced in a study of identical twins. TCRdb independently ran MiXCR on the 5' RACE reads; one entry per CDR3 protein. The sample records approximately 670,000 distinct CDR3 sequences, 6.1% being singletons. Sequenced material: naive T cells sorted from blood. The receptors derive from a young man in good health.

J is TRBJ2-3 and V is TRBV7-3; a weak D match, TRBD2 (6 bases). The CDR3 contains 14 residues. V shed 5 bases and J shed 1 base, with 10 bases lying between them. CDR1 is SGHTA and CDR2 is FQGTGA in the germline V gene. The CDR3 region has the DNA TGTGCCAGCAGCCGGAGGGGAGGCACAGATACGCAGTATTTT. Translated, it gives CASSRRGGTDTQYF.

This clonotype was counted between two and nine times. CDR3 region: CASSQEFLFGQGTDTQYF. The CDR3 coding sequence is TGTGCCAGCAGCCAAGAGTTCCTTTTTGGACAGGGAACAGATACGCAGTATTTT. This chain uses TRBV3-1 with TRBJ2-3; 8 bases agree with TRBD1. V was clipped by 0 bases and J by 3 bases; unmatched bases: 11. Germline V gene data show CDR1 as LGHDT and CDR2 as YNNKEL (reference sequence). The CDR3 runs 18 residues.

The V call is TRBV20-1, the J call TRBJ2-7; 11 positions agree with TRBD2. V was pared by 2 bases and J by 0 bases, with 12 bases of the junction left unmatched. This CDR3 comprises 18 residues. The germline CDR1 and CDR2 sequences are DFQATT and SNEGSKA (reference sequence). The CDR3 here is CSARSPSGRSLLSYEQYF. The CDR3 region has the DNA TGCAGTGCTAGATCTCCTAGCGGGAGGTCTTTACTCTCCTACGAGCAGTACTTC.

The table lists this clonotype with many counts. J is TRBJ2-1 and V is TRBV5-6, with D unresolved. Germline-derived CDR1 and CDR2 are SGHDT and YYEEEE. CDR3 size: 11 residues. V lost 2 bases and J lost 10, with 7 bases in between. The CDR3 DNA sequence: TGTGCCAGCAGCTTCGACCGAGAGCAGTTCTTC. Its protein product is CASSFDREQFF.

In this sample, this clonotype turned up many times. The chain carries TRBV27 and TRBJ2-5; either TRBD1 or TRBD2 may supply D (6 bases each). Germline CDR1 and CDR2: MNHEY and SMNVEV (reference sequence). The ends were cut back, 6 bases at V and 4 bases at J, with 15 bases in the middle. This CDR3 has 14 amino acids. CDR3 sequence reads: CASSRGPSRETQYF. CDR3 coding DNA: TGTGCCAGCAGCCGGGGGCCCTCGCGAGAGACCCAGTACTTC.

J is TRBJ2-2 and V is TRBV11-2, with D possibly TRBD1 on 8 matching bases. Trimming left V 6 bases short and J 5 bases short, with 25 bases between. Per the germline V gene, CDR1 is SGHAT and CDR2 is FQNNGV. This CDR3 is built from 18 residues. In DNA, the CDR3 is TGTGCCAGCAGACAACCGGGCAGAAACAGGGGGGGTACCGGGGAGCTGTTTTTT. Residues: CASRQPGRNRGGTGELFF. Variable domain in full (rest from reference TRBV11-2 and TRBJ2-2): EAGVAQSPRYKIIEKRQSVAFWCNPISGHATLYWYQQILGQGPKLLIQFQNNGVVDDSQLPKDRFSAERLKGVDSTLKIQPAKLEDSAVYLCASRQPGRNRGGTGELFFGEGSRLTVL.

J is TRBJ2-5 and V is TRBV6-2 or TRBV6-3; the D is unclear. Deletions cut 8 bases from V and 2 bases from J, with 18 bases between. CDR1 and CDR2 from the germline V gene are MNHEY and SVGEGT. This CDR3 spans 15 amino acids. The CDR3 DNA reads TGTGCCAGCCGAGAGACGAAAGGGTCTCAAGAGACCCAGTACTTC. This encodes CASRETKGSQETQYF.

Ten or more counts support this clonotype. This chain uses TRBV7-8 with TRBJ2-7; no clear D gene. This CDR3 is 16 amino acids long. Germline V gene lookup returns CDR1 SGHVS and CDR2 FQNEAQ. Between the trimmed V and J ends, which lost 3 bases and 0 bases, there was a span of 15 bases. CDR3 nucleotides: TGTGCCAGCAGCTTCACCCCCGGGTCGAGCTCCTACGAGCAGTACTTC. Translation: CASSFTPGSSSYEQYF.

This chain connects TRBV5-1 to TRBJ1-1; possible D gene TRBD1, 5 bases. CDR1 is SGHRS and CDR2 is YFSETQ in the germline V gene. The germline V and J ends were trimmed by 6 bases and 0 bases, with 9 bases remaining between them. This CDR3 comprises 13 residues. The CDR3 here is CASKQGLNTEAFF. The CDR3 DNA follows: TGCGCCAGCAAGCAGGGCTTGAACACTGAAGCTTTCTTT.

This clonotype has a handful of counts. This sequence joins TRBV12-3 or TRBV12-4 and TRBJ2-2; the D gene is possibly TRBD2 (6 bases). The CDR3 is 17 amino acids. With 3 bases removed from V and 4 bases from J, the gap between germline ends came to 18 bases. The CDR3 loop is CASSLGVGLLVTGELFF. CDR3 DNA sequence: TGTGCCAGCAGTTTGGGTGTGGGACTGCTTGTCACCGGGGAGCTGTTTTTT.

This clonotype was counted ten times or more. The V and J genes are TRBV6-5 and TRBJ1-5, with a weak D call TRBD1 (6 bases). Trimming shortened V by 0 bases and J by 6 bases, and 18 bases separated the two germline ends. This CDR3 has 17 residues. The V gene's germline CDR1 is MNHEY and CDR2 SVGAGI. CDR3 DNA sequence: TGTGCCAGCAGTTACTCCCCAAGGAGGGGGTATGGTCAGCCCCAGCATTTT. Its protein product is CASSYSPRRGYGQPQHF.

This clonotype was seen more than once but under ten times. This rearrangement joins TRBV11-2 to TRBJ1-2, with unresolved D. The germline V gene encodes CDR1 SGHAT and CDR2 FQNNGV. The ends were cut back, 6 bases at V and 4 bases at J, with 24 bases in the middle. The CDR3 extends over 17 amino acids. CDR3 in amino acids: CASRGVRTSRPLYGYTF. The CDR3 nucleotides read TGTGCCAGCAGGGGTGTAAGGACGAGCCGCCCCCTCTATGGCTACACCTTC.

The chain recombines TRBV7-9 with TRBJ1-1; the match to TRBD1 covers 7 bases. The ends lost 1 base at V and 4 bases at J; junction bases unmatched: 6. Germline V gene lookup returns CDR1 SEHNR and CDR2 FQNEAQ (reference sequence). CDR3 length: 15 amino acids. CDR3 DNA: TGTGCCAGCAGCTTAGGGACAGGCCTGGCCACTGAAGCTTTCTTT. Amino acid sequence: CASSLGTGLATEAFF.

In this sample, this clonotype turned up a few times. V gene TRBV6-2 or TRBV6-3 combines with J gene TRBJ2-2; 7 bases map to TRBD2. The CDR3 has 15 residues. The germline V gene has CDR1 MNHEY and CDR2 SVGEGT. With V trimmed by 6 bases and J by 2 bases, 6 bases remained unmatched. As DNA, the CDR3 is TGTGCCAGCAGGGGCGGGAGAGATAACACCGGGGAGCTGTTTTTT. Protein product: CASRGGRDNTGELFF.

This clonotype showed up many times. V is TRBV5-1 and J is TRBJ1-5, with D uncertain. The CDR3 has 15 residues. The germline gives CDR1 SGHRS, CDR2 YFSETQ. V lost 0 bases, J lost 2 bases, and 9 bases lay in between. CDR3 coding DNA: TGCGCCAGCAGCTTGGCGGGAGTTGGCAATCAGCCCCAGCATTTT. This codes for CASSLAGVGNQPQHF.

This clonotype was counted at least ten times. V gene TRBV12-3 or TRBV12-4 combines with J gene TRBJ1-2; perhaps TRBD1 as D (5 bases). Deletions cut 5 bases from V and 6 bases from J, with 16 bases between. The CDR3 has 14 amino acids. The CDR3 here is CASSLGPGYDGYTF. The CDR3 nucleotides read TGTGCCAGCAGTCTAGGGCCAGGGTACGATGGCTACACCTTC.

This clonotype appeared a few times. The rearrangement joins TRBV2 to TRBJ1-4, with a possible D match to TRBD1 (6 bases). V gave up 8 bases and J gave up 0 bases, with 16 bases separating them. The germline gives CDR1 SNHLY, CDR2 FYNNEI. The CDR3 spans 16 residues. The CDR3 DNA is TGTGCCAGCGGCAGGGGAGGGGTTGCAACTAATGAAAAACTGTTTTTT. Amino acids: CASGRGGVATNEKLFF.

This clonotype was seen just once. A much more abundant neighbour one base away suggests this may be a read error. The V gene is TRBV12-3 or TRBV12-4, the J gene TRBJ2-2; the D gene is possibly TRBD2 (6 bases). The CDR3 sequence is 16 residues long. The CDR3 sequence: CASSLGGGENTGQLFF. The CDR3 DNA reads as TGTGCCAGCAGTTTGGGGGGTGGTGAAAACACCGGGCAGCTGTTTTTT.

This clonotype was picked up many times. The chain couples TRBV20-1 to TRBJ2-7; 8 bases match TRBD2. The length of the CDR3 is 15 residues. The junction had 10 bases not matched to a gene; V was cut back by 2 bases and J by 4 bases. Germline loops: CDR1 DFQATT, CDR2 SNEGSKA (reference sequence). CDR3 DNA: TGCAGTGCTAGACAGCGCGGGAGGTACCCGTACGAGCAGTACTTC. Its protein product is CSARQRGRYPYEQYF.

This clonotype was seen at least ten times. DNA for the CDR3: TGTGCCACCCGGGACAGGGATTCACCCCTCCACTTT. Translated, it gives CATRDRDSPLHF. The V call is TRBV10-3, the J call TRBJ1-6; 9 bases align to TRBD1. Germline CDR1 and CDR2: ENHRY and SYGVKD. This CDR3 has 12 amino acids. The V and J ends lost 10 bases and 8 bases, in that order; junction bases with no gene match: 3.

At least ten counts were recorded for this clonotype. J is TRBJ1-5 and V is TRBV29-1; unclear D gene. The V gene's germline CDR1 is SQVTM and CDR2 ANQGSEA. The V and J ends lost 1 base and 9 bases respectively, with 4 bases between them. This CDR3 contains 10 residues. CDR3 DNA: TGCAGCGTTGAAGTAAGGCCCCAGCATTTT. It yields the protein CSVEVRPQHF.